Below are 18 T cell receptor beta chains sequenced from a single sample in a study of blood T cell repertoires in COVID-19. Repertoires were generated with immunoSEQ multiplex PCR, while TCRdb's copy carries only in-frame clones and drops some. This sample carries about 310,000 clones, around 89% of them seen once, and the ten largest clones take roughly a tenth. What was sequenced was PBMCs or T cells enriched from blood (not recorded which). The source is a woman aged 40 to 50 who had recovered from COVID-19.

In this sample, this clone turned up once. This chain links TRBV6-1 with TRBJ2-5; D perhaps matches TRBD1 (6 bases). The V and J ends lost 5 bases and 3 bases respectively, with 7 bases between them. Germline V gives CDR1 MNHNS, CDR2 SASEGT. The CDR3 covers 12 residues. Here the CDR3 DNA reads TGTGCCAGCAGTCGGACAGAAGAGACCCAGTACTTC. Its protein product is CASSRTEETQYF.

The rearrangement joins TRBV10-3 to TRBJ2-3; a possible D gene is TRBD2 (5 bases). CDR3 size: 14 residues. With 3 bases removed from V and 5 bases from J, the gap between germline ends came to 12 bases. Germline values: CDR1 ENHRY, CDR2 SYGVKD. The CDR3 spells CAISDVGARDTQYF. The CDR3 DNA sequence: TGTGCCATCAGTGATGTGGGAGCGAGAGATACGCAGTATTTT.

Only a few counts were recorded for this clone. The CDR3 region has the DNA TGTGCCAGCAGCGTAGGAGGGGGCGGCGAGCAGTACTTC. Encoded protein: CASSVGGGGEQYF. The V call is TRBV7-3, the J call TRBJ2-7; the D gene is possibly TRBD1 (7 bases). This CDR3 region has 13 residues. Trimming removed 5 bases from V and 6 bases from J, with 14 bases in between. The germline CDR1 and CDR2 sequences are SGHTA and FQGTGA.

V gene TRBV6-5 combines with J gene TRBJ1-1; weak D call: TRBD1 (6 bases). The CDR3 consists of 15 residues. Germline assignment: CDR1 MNHEY and CDR2 SVGAGI. The germline V and J ends were trimmed by 2 bases and 5 bases, with 15 bases remaining between them. The CDR3 loop reads CASSYRAYRDTEAFF. Here the CDR3 DNA reads TGTGCCAGCAGTTACAGGGCTTACAGGGATACTGAAGCTTTCTTT.

This chain links TRBV27 with TRBJ1-3; 7 bases are shared with TRBD1. The ends lost 6 bases at V and 0 bases at J; junction bases unmatched: 5. This CDR3 region has 15 residues. Germline V gives CDR1 MNHEY, CDR2 SMNVEV (reference sequence). CDR3 coding DNA: TGTGCCAGCAGGGGACAGAGAAGCTCTGGAAACACCATATATTTT. Translating it yields CASRGQRSSGNTIYF.

V is TRBV12-5 and J is TRBJ2-6; perhaps TRBD1 as D (6 bases). Germline CDR1 reads LGHNT; CDR2 reads FRNRAP. Trimming took off 0 bases at V and 0 bases at J, with 18 bases between the two ends. The CDR3 totals 20 residues. Here the CDR3 reads CASGLVDRIPFTSGANVLTF. CDR3 DNA sequence: TGTGCTAGTGGTTTGGTTGACAGGATACCCTTCACCTCTGGGGCCAACGTCCTGACTTTC.

In this sample, this clone turned up once. V is TRBV7-2 and J is TRBJ2-7; 10 nucleotides agree with TRBD1. Germline V gene data show CDR1 as SGHTA and CDR2 as FQGNSA. J lost 5 bases, V lost 4 bases, and 5 bases had no gene match. The CDR3 sequence is 14 residues long. This chain's CDR3 is CASSSRQGANEQYF. The CDR3, as DNA: TGTGCCAGCAGCTCCCGACAGGGGGCCAACGAGCAGTACTTC. The variable domain in full, completed from reference TRBV7-2 and TRBJ2-7, reads GAGVSQSPSNKVTEKGKDVELRCDPISGHTALYWYRQSLGQGLEFLIYFQGNSAPDKSGLPSDRFSAERTGGSVSTLTIQRTQQEDSAVYLCASSSRQGANEQYFGPGTRLTVT.

The chain is built from TRBV4-2 and TRBJ2-7, with 14 positions matching TRBD2. V was clipped by 4 bases and J by 2 bases; unmatched bases: 7. The germline CDR1 and CDR2 sequences are LGHNA and YNFKEQ. CDR3 length equals 17 residues. The CDR3: CASSRRGLAGEAYEQYF. In nucleotides, the CDR3 is TGTGCCAGCAGCCGGCGGGGACTAGCGGGAGAAGCCTACGAGCAGTACTTC.

The chain joins TRBV6-6 to TRBJ2-4; no firm D call. Germline values: CDR1 MNHNY, CDR2 SVGAGI (reference sequence). Trimming took off 7 bases at V and 3 bases at J, with 13 bases between the two ends. This CDR3 is built from 14 residues. The CDR3 is CASTLTRSKNIQYF. CDR3 bases: TGTGCCAGCACCCTCACAAGGAGCAAAAACATTCAGTACTTC.

This clone has only one observation. V is TRBV11-3 and J is TRBJ2-7; 10 nucleotides match TRBD2. The CDR3 has 16 residues. V shed 2 bases and J 2 bases; nucleotides not matched to a gene: 6. Germline V lookup: CDR1 SGHNT, CDR2 YENEEA. The CDR3 loop reads CASSLSWLAGAYEQYF. CDR3 nucleotides: TGTGCCAGCAGCTTATCTTGGCTAGCGGGAGCCTACGAGCAGTACTTC.

The chain joins TRBV10-3 to TRBJ2-2, with 7 bases that match TRBD1. This CDR3 contains 14 residues. Germline V gene sequence: CDR1 ENHRY, CDR2 SYGVKD. Trimming removed 3 bases from V and 7 bases from J; junction bases left unmatched: 5. DNA for the CDR3: TGTGCCATCAGTGAATCAGGGGGAAGCGGGGAGCTGTTTTTT. Amino acids: CAISESGGSGELFF.

The rearrangement joins TRBV19 to TRBJ1-5; 9 bases match TRBD1. The CDR3 spans 15 residues. V was pared by 6 bases and J by 5 bases, with 8 bases of the junction left unmatched. Germline V lookup: CDR1 LNHDA, CDR2 SQIVND (reference sequence). The CDR3 DNA reads as TGTGCCAGTAGGACAACAGGGGGCGGGGATCAGCCCCAGCATTTT. This gives the protein CASRTTGGGDQPQHF. Filled out from reference TRBV19 and TRBJ1-5, the complete variable domain reads DGGITQSPKYLFRKEGQNVTLSCEQNLNHDAMYWYRQDPGQGLRLIYYSQIVNDFQKGDIAEGYSVSREKKESFPLTVTSAQKNPTAFYLCASRTTGGGDQPQHFGDGTRLSIL.

This rearrangement joins TRBV28 to TRBJ1-1; D is undetermined. The CDR3 is 14 amino acids. The V end was cut by 2 bases, the J end by 1 base, with 8 bases between. Germline CDR1 is MDHEN and CDR2 is SYDVKM. The CDR3 spells CASSLVEENTEAFF. As DNA, the CDR3 is TGTGCCAGCAGTTTAGTGGAGGAGAACACTGAAGCTTTCTTT.

This clone was seen a handful of times. This chain connects TRBV7-9 to TRBJ2-2; 9 bases are a match to TRBD1. This CDR3 comprises 16 residues. Germline CDR1 and CDR2: SEHNR and FQNEAQ (reference sequence). Trimming cost V 5 bases and J 0 bases; bases outside gene matches: 4. The CDR3, as DNA: TGTGCCAGCAGCCCGGGACAGGGTTCGAACACCGGGGAGCTGTTTTTT. This encodes CASSPGQGSNTGELFF.

This chain links TRBV7-9 with TRBJ2-1, with TRBD1 identical over 7 bases. Trimming took 5 bases from V and 0 from J; bases not matched to a gene: 10. The germline gives CDR1 SEHNR, CDR2 FQNEAQ (reference sequence). This CDR3 has 17 amino acids. Here the CDR3 DNA reads TGTGCCAGCAGCCGCGCCGTGGGACAGAACTCCTACAATGAGCAGTTCTTC. Residues: CASSRAVGQNSYNEQFF.

The chain uses TRBV7-2 and TRBJ2-3, with D maybe TRBD1 (6 bases). Trimming removed 4 bases at V and 3 bases at J, with 14 bases between. The germline V gene has CDR1 SGHTA and CDR2 FQGNSA. The CDR3 covers 15 residues. Written as DNA, the CDR3 is TGTGCCAGCAGCTCTTCAGGACAGAGGACAGATACGCAGTATTTT. As protein: CASSSSGQRTDTQYF.

The chain has TRBV30 and TRBJ1-3, with D tentatively TRBD1 (6 bases). Germline V gives CDR1 GTSNPN, CDR2 SVGIG (reference sequence). This CDR3 contains 17 residues. Trimming left V 5 bases short and J 3 bases short, with 23 bases between. The chain's CDR3 is CAWVGGPGPWIGNTIYF. CDR3 DNA: TGTGCCTGGGTGGGGGGGCCGGGCCCCTGGATTGGAAACACCATATATTTT.

The V gene is TRBV27, the J gene TRBJ1-6, with 7 bases that match TRBD1. From germline, CDR1 is MNHEY and CDR2 SMNVEV (reference sequence). The CDR3 consists of 14 residues. The V and J ends lost 7 bases and 10 bases, in that order; junction bases with no gene match: 10. The CDR3 DNA sequence: TGTGCCAGCACAACCGGGACAGCAAAGTCACCCCTCCACTTT. Protein product: CASTTGTAKSPLHF.